The 9 T cell receptor beta chains in this list originate from one sample, sequenced in a study of blood T cell repertoires in COVID-19 (dated by TCRdb to the early 2020s). Library construction relied on the immunoSEQ multiplex PCR assay. TCRdb took this table from immuneACCESS and kept in-frame rearrangements with V and J called. Such tables lack part of the clones; where checked against another copy, unresolved V genes explain under half of the gap, and the rest is unexplained. This sample gives a few hundred thousand clones in total; under 90% of them show up just once. Around 18% of the sample is held by the ten biggest clonotypes. Material: peripheral blood. These TCRs come from an elderly woman with active or convalescent COVID-19.

The CDR3 DNA is TGTGCCAGCAGTGACAGGTCCCTGAGGACTGAAGCTTTCTTT. It is translated as CASSDRSLRTEAFF. V usage is TRBV6-2 or TRBV6-3 and J usage is TRBJ1-1; D may be TRBD1 (6 bases). Germline CDR1 MNHEY, CDR2 SVGEGT. CDR3 length equals 14 residues. Trimming shortened V by 5 bases and J by 5 bases, and 15 bases separated the two germline ends.

Notes on this clone: A read error may produce the germline difference seen at one junction end. In DNA form, the CDR3 reads TGTGCCAGCAGCTTACCCCCCTCGTCCTCCGAGCAGTACTTC. Translating gives CASSLPPSSSEQYF. This chain connects TRBV13 to TRBJ2-7; D remains ambiguous. CDR1 and CDR2 from the germline V gene are PRHDT and FYEKMQ (reference sequence). CDR3 length: 14 residues. The variable domain in full, with the rest retrieved from reference TRBV13 and TRBJ2-7, is AAGVIQSPRHLIKEKRETATLKCYPIPRHDTVYWYQQGPGQDPQFLISFYEKMQSDKGSIPDRFSAQQFSDYHSELNMSSLELGDSALYFCASSLPPSSSEQYFGPGTRLTVT.

This clone was detected only once. The rearrangement links TRBV6-1 to TRBJ2-7; D uncertain. This CDR3 spans 14 amino acids. V lost 3 bases to trimming and J lost 0 bases, with 9 bases between them. Germline CDR1 is MNHNS and CDR2 is SASEGT. The CDR3 DNA sequence: TGTGCCAGCAGTGACAGGCCAGTCTCCTACGAGCAGTACTTC. Translated: CASSDRPVSYEQYF.

V is TRBV19 and J is TRBJ1-5; D possibly corresponds to TRBD1 (6 bases). With 5 bases removed from V and 2 bases from J, the gap between germline ends came to 10 bases. CDR3 length: 14 residues. Germline values: CDR1 LNHDA, CDR2 SQIVND (reference sequence). Here the CDR3 reads CASSGGLGNQPQHF. DNA for the CDR3: TGTGCCAGTAGTGGGGGCTTGGGCAATCAGCCCCAGCATTTT.

CDR3 amino acids: CASSLVPPDRVGNQPQHF. DNA of the CDR3: TGTGCCAGCAGCTTAGTCCCCCCCGACAGGGTTGGCAATCAGCCCCAGCATTTT. V and J are TRBV7-6 and TRBJ1-5; 7 bases match TRBD1. CDR3 length: 18 residues. The V gene end was trimmed by 1 base and the J gene end by 2 bases; junction bases not matched to a gene: 11. The germline gives CDR1 SGHVS, CDR2 FNYEAQ.

The chain carries TRBV10-3 and TRBJ1-4, with TRBD1 identical over 8 bases. The CDR3 is 14 amino acids. Unmatched junction bases numbered 6, after V lost 4 bases and J lost 8 bases. CDR1 and CDR2 from the germline V gene are ENHRY and SYGVKD. In nucleotides, the CDR3 is TGTGCCATCAGTGGGACAGGGCAAGGGGAAAAACTGTTTTTT. Protein product: CAISGTGQGEKLFF.

The CDR3 is CASSQSGYGAFF. In nucleotides, the CDR3 is TGTGCCAGCAGCCAGTCAGGATATGGCGCTTTCTTT. This chain joins TRBV5-4 and TRBJ1-1, with D unclear. Trimming took 4 bases from V and 11 from J, leaving 15 bases between them. CDR1 SGHNT and CDR2 YYREEE come from the germline V gene (reference sequence). There are 12 residues in the CDR3.

CDR3 region: CASSRDRASGANVLTF. CDR3 DNA: TGTGCCAGCAGTCGGGACAGGGCCTCTGGGGCCAACGTCCTGACTTTC. The chain uses TRBV6-6 and TRBJ2-6; 9 positions agree with TRBD1. V shed 5 bases, J shed 0 bases, and the junction held 2 bases outside the gene matches. This CDR3 region has 16 residues. Germline CDR1 reads MNHNY; CDR2 reads SVGAGI (reference sequence).

The rearrangement uses TRBV3-1 (or the pseudogene TRBV3-2) and TRBJ1-1; 8 nucleotides match TRBD1. The V segment lost 4 bases and the J segment 5 bases; nucleotides outside the gene matches: 9. From germline, CDR1 is LGHDT and CDR2 YNNKEL (reference sequence). CDR3 size: 15 residues. CDR3 protein: CASSRRQGARTEAFF. The CDR3 DNA is TGTGCCAGCAGCCGACGTCAGGGGGCGAGGACTGAAGCTTTCTTT.